The next 31 T cell receptor beta chains were all read from a single sample in a study of T cell repertoires in cytomegalovirus infection. TCRdb re-analysed the reads in MiXCR, keeping a single row per CDR3 protein. This sample yields fewer than 850,000 distinct CDR3 sequences, of which under 35% are seen a single time; 13% belongs to the top ten. The antigens these receptors bind are not known. Source: cultured CD8+ T cells from PBMCs, taken from culture after CMV antigen stimulation. These TCRs come from a human donor in good health (CMV status not recorded). Some clones in this sample may be carry-over from other donors' samples.

The rearrangement links TRBV7-2 to TRBJ2-5, with D possibly TRBD1 on 5 matching bases. The CDR3 runs to 15 residues. The V and J ends lost 5 bases and 7 bases respectively, with 20 bases between them. Per germline, CDR1 SGHTA and CDR2 FQGNSA. CDR3 nucleotides: TGTGCCAGCAGCCCCGAGTATGGGCTAAGGGGGACCCAGTACTTC. The encoded protein is CASSPEYGLRGTQYF.

This clonotype was counted between two and nine times. The chain joins TRBV6-4 to TRBJ2-1; TRBD2 aligns across 10 bases. Trimming took 5 bases from V and 2 from J; bases not matched to a gene: 12. The CDR3 extends over 18 amino acids. Per the germline V gene, CDR1 is MRHNA and CDR2 is SNTAGT. The CDR3 loop reads CASSKDGYSGGAYNEQFF. CDR3 coding DNA: TGTGCCAGCAGTAAAGATGGCTACAGCGGGGGGGCCTACAATGAGCAGTTCTTC.

The chain links TRBV6-1 to TRBJ2-5; D not certain. CDR3 length: 13 residues. Germline lookup yields CDR1 MNHNS and CDR2 SASEGT. Trimming shortened V by 2 bases and J by 2 bases, and 6 bases separated the two germline ends. CDR3 nucleotides: TGTGCCAGCAGTGAATGGCGACAAGAGACCCAGTACTTC. Translated, it gives CASSEWRQETQYF.

The chain employs TRBV20-1 and TRBJ1-2; unclear D gene. V lost 2 bases and J 4 bases, leaving 11 bases between the germline ends. Germline assignment: CDR1 DFQATT and CDR2 SNEGSKA (reference sequence). This CDR3 region has 13 residues. The CDR3 is CSARQQIIYGYTF. CDR3 in DNA: TGCAGTGCTAGACAGCAGATCATCTATGGCTACACCTTC.

The V call is TRBV25-1, the J call TRBJ2-2; the D is unclear. V was cut by 3 bases and J by 1 base, with 12 bases left in between. The CDR3 contains 16 residues. Germline V lookup: CDR1 MGHDK, CDR2 SYGVNS. This chain's CDR3 is CASSDSFLENTGELFF. The CDR3 DNA is TGTGCCAGCAGTGATAGTTTTCTCGAGAACACCGGGGAGCTGTTTTTT.

The chain couples TRBV19 to TRBJ1-6, with TRBD1 identical over 9 bases. The CDR3 has 15 amino acids. V gave up 5 bases and J gave up 6 bases; unmatched junction bases: 5. Germline values: CDR1 LNHDA, CDR2 SQIVND (reference sequence). The CDR3 loop reads CASSPGTGLNSPLHF. CDR3 DNA sequence: TGTGCCAGTAGTCCCGGGACAGGGCTTAATTCACCCCTCCACTTT. Based on the CDR3 plus reference TRBV19 and TRBJ1-6, the full variable domain is DGGITQSPKYLFRKEGQNVTLSCEQNLNHDAMYWYRQDPGQGLRLIYYSQIVNDFQKGDIAEGYSVSREKKESFPLTVTSAQKNPTAFYLCASSPGTGLNSPLHFGNGTRLTVT.

As for this clonotype: With a much larger clone just one base away, this may be a read error. This chain joins TRBV7-2 and TRBJ2-3, with 7 bases that match TRBD1. The V segment lost 1 base and the J segment 2 bases; nucleotides outside the gene matches: 3. CDR3 size: 15 residues. Germline V gives CDR1 SGHTA, CDR2 FQGNSA. CDR3: CASSLEGAITDTQYF. In DNA, the CDR3 is TGTGCCAGCAGCTTAGAGGGGGCCATCACAGATACGCAGTATTTT. The full variable domain, with the rest looked up from reference TRBV7-2 and TRBJ2-3, is GAGVSQSPSNKVTEKGKDVELRCDPISGHTALYWYRQSLGQGLEFLIYFQGNSAPDKSGLPSDRFSAERTGGSVSTLTIQRTQQEDSAVYLCASSLEGAITDTQYFGPGTRLTVL.

The chain employs TRBV29-1 and TRBJ1-1, with 7 bases identical to TRBD1. The J segment lost 7 bases and the V segment lost 7 bases, leaving 9 bases of the junction unmatched. The CDR3 has 12 residues. CDR1 and CDR2 from the germline V gene are SQVTM and ANQGSEA. The CDR3 loop is CSGGQAVGEAFF. CDR3 nucleotide sequence: TGCAGCGGAGGACAGGCGGTCGGTGAAGCTTTCTTT.

The V gene is TRBV7-9, the J gene TRBJ2-3, with 9 bases fitting TRBD2. CDR1 is SEHNR and CDR2 is FQNEAQ in the germline V gene (reference sequence). There are 17 residues in the CDR3. J gave up 3 bases and V 3 bases, and 10 bases lay outside the gene matches. The CDR3 DNA sequence: TGTGCCAGCAGCTTGACCCTGCGGGGGGGCCTAACAGATACGCAGTATTTT. It translates to CASSLTLRGGLTDTQYF.

This rearrangement joins TRBV2 to TRBJ2-5, with D tentatively TRBD2 (5 bases). Trimming took 2 bases from V and 0 from J, leaving 13 bases between them. This CDR3 is built from 16 residues. Germline loops: CDR1 SNHLY, CDR2 FYNNEI. The CDR3 sequence: CASSEMDSKYQETQYF. CDR3 DNA sequence: TGTGCCAGCAGTGAAATGGACTCTAAGTACCAAGAGACCCAGTACTTC. Full variable domain (missing parts from reference TRBV2 and TRBJ2-5): EPEVTQTPSHQVTQMGQEVILRCVPISNHLYFYWYRQILGQKVEFLVSFYNNEISEKSEIFDDQFSVERPDGSNFTLKIRSTKLEDSAMYFCASSEMDSKYQETQYFGPGTRLLVL.

CDR3 protein: CASSSRTAPQGEQYF. CDR3 DNA sequence: TGTGCCAGCAGTTCGCGGACGGCCCCACAAGGCGAGCAGTACTTC. This chain uses TRBV6-1 with TRBJ2-7, with D uncertain. Germline V gene sequence: CDR1 MNHNS, CDR2 SASEGT. This CDR3 spans 15 amino acids. Trimming shortened V by 5 bases and J by 6 bases, and 20 bases separated the two germline ends.

Remarks on this clonotype: This could be a read error, since a much larger clone is one nucleotide away. The chain recombines TRBV7-2 with TRBJ1-1, with a weak D call TRBD1 (5 bases). The CDR3 has 13 residues. The germline V gene has CDR1 SGHTA and CDR2 FQGNSA. For the CDR3, the DNA is TGTGCCAGCAGCACAGGAGGGAACACTGTAGCTTTCTTT. Translation gives CASSTGGNTVAFF.

A few counts support this clonotype. V and J are TRBV20-1 and TRBJ2-3; 8 nucleotides line up with TRBD2. Germline CDR1 DFQATT, CDR2 SNEGSKA (reference sequence). J lost 2 bases, V lost 5 bases, and 3 bases had no gene match. The CDR3 totals 13 residues. The CDR3 region has the DNA TGCAGTGCTCTTAGCGGGGTCACAGATACGCAGTATTTT. It translates to CSALSGVTDTQYF.

A few counts support this clonotype. This chain connects TRBV7-8 to TRBJ2-4; TRBD1 aligns across 9 bases. This CDR3 contains 21 residues. Germline CDR1 SGHVS, CDR2 FQNEAQ. J gave up 2 bases and V 1 base, and 18 bases lay outside the gene matches. The CDR3 region has the DNA TGTGCCAGCAGCTTAGGCCCTTGGGCGAGACAGGGGGTTAGTTCCAAAAACATTCAGTACTTC. Its protein product is CASSLGPWARQGVSSKNIQYF.

This clonotype was found a few times. The chain has TRBV19 and TRBJ2-1, with 7 bases aligning to TRBD2. Germline V gene lookup returns CDR1 LNHDA and CDR2 SQIVND (reference sequence). CDR3 size: 15 residues. The ends lost 7 bases at V and 1 base at J; junction bases unmatched: 7. DNA of the CDR3: TGTGCCAGTACCGCCAGCGGGGATTCCTACAATGAGCAGTTCTTC. Its translation is CASTASGDSYNEQFF.

This sequence joins TRBV7-3 and TRBJ2-1; 11 bases are shared with TRBD2. Germline V gives CDR1 SGHTA, CDR2 FQGTGA. The CDR3 is 14 amino acids. V shed 5 bases and J 8 bases; nucleotides not matched to a gene: 5. CDR3 amino acids: CASSQGLAGYEQFF. CDR3 bases: TGTGCCAGCAGCCAAGGACTAGCGGGTTATGAGCAGTTCTTC.

V is TRBV27 and J is TRBJ2-7; TRBD1 matches at 7 bases. J lost 5 bases, V lost 8 bases, and 15 bases had no gene match. The CDR3 is 15 amino acids. CDR1 MNHEY and CDR2 SMNVEV come from the germline V gene (reference sequence). CDR3 bases: TGTGCCAGCTCCTTGACGGGACAGAAGTCCCACGAGCAGTACGTC. Protein: CASSLTGQKSHEQYV.

There are a few counts of this clonotype. The V and J genes are TRBV11-1 and TRBJ2-1; perhaps TRBD1 as D (5 bases). CDR1 and CDR2 (germline): SGHAT, FQDESV (reference sequence). V lost 2 bases and J lost 7, with 21 bases in between. The CDR3 is 17 amino acids. CDR3 nucleotides: TGTGCCAGCAGCTTAAGGTTCGGGCAGGGAATGTGGAATGAGCAGTTCTTC. Translation: CASSLRFGQGMWNEQFF.

The rearrangement links TRBV27 to TRBJ2-3; D call uncertain. The germline V gene has CDR1 MNHEY and CDR2 SMNVEV (reference sequence). Trimming took off 2 bases at V and 5 bases at J, with 14 bases between the two ends. This CDR3 has 15 residues. The CDR3: CASSLGASRLDTQYF. CDR3 sequence (DNA): TGTGCCAGCAGTTTAGGTGCCTCTCGGTTAGATACGCAGTATTTT.

CDR3: CASSLVPPQYNTGELFF. DNA of the CDR3: TGTGCCAGCAGCTTGGTACCCCCCCAGTATAACACCGGGGAGCTGTTTTTT. The chain uses TRBV5-6 and TRBJ2-2; no clear D gene. Germline V CDR1 and CDR2: SGHDT, YYEEEE. The CDR3 runs to 17 residues. The V gene lost 0 bases and the J gene lost 2 bases, with 14 bases spanning the gap. The whole variable domain, remainder taken from reference TRBV5-6 and TRBJ2-2, is DAGVTQSPTHLIKTRGQQVTLRCSPKSGHDTVSWYQQALGQGPQFIFQYYEEEERQRGNFPDRFSGHQFPNYSSELNVNALLLGDSALYLCASSLVPPQYNTGELFFGEGSRLTVL.

Concerning this clonotype: This may be a read error: a much more frequent sequence differs by one nucleotide. The chain has TRBV7-9 and TRBJ2-7; no firm D call. V lost 5 bases and J lost 1, with 6 bases in between. The CDR3 runs 12 residues. Looked up from germline, CDR1 is SEHNR and CDR2 is FQNEAQ (reference sequence). This CDR3 is CASSQESYEQYV. In DNA form, the CDR3 reads TGTGCCAGCAGCCAGGAGTCCTACGAGCAGTACGTC.

This clonotype was observed at least ten times. This chain links TRBV7-8 with TRBJ2-7; 10 bases match TRBD2. The CDR3 covers 15 residues. Per germline, CDR1 SGHVS and CDR2 FQNEAQ. After removal of 2 bases from V and 7 bases from J, the junction contained 8 bases not matched to a gene. The CDR3 sequence is CASSLPTSGAFEQYF. CDR3 coding DNA: TGTGCCAGCAGCTTACCCACTAGCGGGGCCTTTGAGCAGTACTTC.

A single count supports this clonotype. The V gene is TRBV29-1, the J gene TRBJ1-2; D gene unclear. V lost 7 bases to trimming and J lost 8 bases, with 14 bases between them. Germline lookup yields CDR1 SQVTM and CDR2 ANQGSEA. This CDR3 is 11 amino acids long. CDR3 amino acids: CSASGSRGYTF. The CDR3 region has the DNA TGCAGCGCGAGTGGGAGTCGGGGCTACACCTTC. The variable domain in full, with the rest retrieved from reference TRBV29-1 and TRBJ1-2, is SAVISQKPSRDICQRGTSLTIQCQVDSQVTMMFWYRQQPGQSLTLIATANQGSEATYESGFVIDKFPISRPNLTFSTLTVSNMSPEDSSIYLCSASGSRGYTFGSGTRLTVV.

CDR3 residues: CASSIAQGYSEAFF. The DNA for the CDR3 is TGTGCCAGTAGTATAGCTCAAGGGTATTCTGAAGCTTTCTTT. The chain carries TRBV19 and TRBJ1-1; unclear D gene. In germline, CDR1 is LNHDA, CDR2 SQIVND (reference sequence). V shed 1 base and J shed 6 bases, with 12 bases lying between them. The CDR3 is made up of 14 amino acids.

This clonotype was observed a few times. V is TRBV24-1 and J is TRBJ2-3; unclear D gene. The CDR3 consists of 13 residues. Per germline, CDR1 KGHDR and CDR2 SFDVKD. The V end was cut by 0 bases, the J end by 12 bases, with 12 bases between. CDR3 in amino acids: CATSDLVDSGQYF. The CDR3 DNA reads as TGTGCCACCAGTGATTTGGTTGATTCTGGACAGTATTTT.

With regard to this clonotype: A much larger clone lies a single base off, so this may be a read error. This chain connects TRBV6-1 to TRBJ1-3; D possibly corresponds to TRBD1 (5 bases). This CDR3 is 16 amino acids long. Germline-derived CDR1 and CDR2 are MNHNS and SASEGT. CDR3: CTSRTPGTERRNTIYF. DNA of the CDR3: TGTACCAGCAGGACGCCTGGGACGGAGAGACGAAACACCATATATTTT.

This chain uses TRBV6-1 with TRBJ2-6; D not resolved. CDR1 and CDR2 from the germline V gene are MNHNS and SASEGT. This CDR3 is built from 15 residues. Trimming stripped 0 bases from V and 0 bases from J, with 3 bases between. The CDR3, as DNA: TGTGCCAGCAGTGAAGCAAACTCTGGGGCCAACGTCCTGACTTTC. Its protein product is CASSEANSGANVLTF.

This chain connects TRBV10-2 to TRBJ1-1; D perhaps matches TRBD1 (6 bases). From germline, CDR1 is WSHSY and CDR2 SAAADI. CDR3 length: 17 residues. The V gene lost 4 bases and the J gene lost 0 bases, with 18 bases spanning the gap. This CDR3 is CASSAGVGGPMNTEAFF. In nucleotides, the CDR3 is TGCGCCAGCAGTGCAGGGGTTGGAGGGCCTATGAACACTGAAGCTTTCTTT.

This chain joins TRBV12-3 or TRBV12-4 and TRBJ2-5, with D tentatively TRBD1 (6 bases). The germline V and J ends were trimmed by 5 bases and 2 bases, with 9 bases remaining between them. The CDR3 totals 13 residues. The CDR3 DNA reads TGTGCCAGCAGTAACGGACAGCAAGAGACCCAGTACTTC. This translates into CASSNGQQETQYF.

As DNA, the CDR3 is TGTGCCAGCAGCCTGTTGGGAGGAGCGACTAATGAAAAACTGTTTTTT. Translating it yields CASSLLGGATNEKLFF. V usage is TRBV5-5 and J usage is TRBJ1-4; D not resolved. With 4 bases removed from V and 2 bases from J, the gap between germline ends came to 15 bases. The CDR3 extends over 16 amino acids. In germline, CDR1 is SGHKS, CDR2 YYEKEE (reference sequence).

The CDR3 DNA follows: TGCGCCAGCAGCTTTGGACAGGGTCTAGACTATGGCTACACCTTC. Amino acids: CASSFGQGLDYGYTF. This chain links TRBV4-1 with TRBJ1-2; TRBD1 matches 8 bases. Germline V CDR1 and CDR2: MGHRA, YSYEKL. The CDR3 loop spans 15 amino acids. Losses at the gene ends were 5 bases for V and 3 bases for J; bases not matched to a gene: 8.